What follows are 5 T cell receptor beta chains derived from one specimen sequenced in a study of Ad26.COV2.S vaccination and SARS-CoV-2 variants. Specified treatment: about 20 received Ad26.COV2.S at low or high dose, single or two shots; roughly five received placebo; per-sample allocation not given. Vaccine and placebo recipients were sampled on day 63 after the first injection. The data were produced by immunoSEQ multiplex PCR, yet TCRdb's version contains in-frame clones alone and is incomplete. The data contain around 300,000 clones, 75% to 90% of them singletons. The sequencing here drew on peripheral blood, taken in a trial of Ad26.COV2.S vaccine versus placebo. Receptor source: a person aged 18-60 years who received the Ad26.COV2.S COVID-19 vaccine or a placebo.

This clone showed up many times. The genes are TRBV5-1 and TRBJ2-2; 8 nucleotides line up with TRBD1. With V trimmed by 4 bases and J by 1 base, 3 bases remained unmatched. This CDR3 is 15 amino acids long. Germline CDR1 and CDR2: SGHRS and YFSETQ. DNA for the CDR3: TGCGCCAGCAGCCTGGACAGGGTGAACACCGGGGAGCTGTTTTTT. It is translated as CASSLDRVNTGELFF.

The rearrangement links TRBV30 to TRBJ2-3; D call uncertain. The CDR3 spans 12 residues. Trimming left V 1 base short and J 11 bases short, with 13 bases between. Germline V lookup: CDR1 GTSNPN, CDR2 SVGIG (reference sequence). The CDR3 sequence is CAWSALMMVQYF. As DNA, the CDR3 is TGTGCCTGGAGTGCCCTAATGATGGTGCAGTATTTT.

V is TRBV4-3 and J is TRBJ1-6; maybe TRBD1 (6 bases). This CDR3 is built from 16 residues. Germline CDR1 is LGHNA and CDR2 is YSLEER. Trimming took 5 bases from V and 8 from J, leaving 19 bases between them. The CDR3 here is CASSGGQGGIDSPLHF. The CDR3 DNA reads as TGCGCCAGCAGCGGGGGCCAAGGGGGGATCGATTCACCCCTCCACTTT.

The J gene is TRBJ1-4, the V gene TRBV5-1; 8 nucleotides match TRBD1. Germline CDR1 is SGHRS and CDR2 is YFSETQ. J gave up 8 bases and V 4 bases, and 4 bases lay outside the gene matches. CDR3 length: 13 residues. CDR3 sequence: CASSPGDREKLFF. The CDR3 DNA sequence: TGCGCCAGCAGCCCCGGGGACAGGGAAAAACTGTTTTTT.

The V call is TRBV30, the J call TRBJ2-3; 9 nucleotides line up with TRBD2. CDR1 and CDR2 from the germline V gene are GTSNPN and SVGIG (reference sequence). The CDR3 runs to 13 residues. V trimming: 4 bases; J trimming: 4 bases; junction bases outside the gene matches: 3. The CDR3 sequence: CAWTAGGPDTQYF. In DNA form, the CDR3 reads TGTGCCTGGACCGCGGGAGGGCCAGATACGCAGTATTTT.